This entry features one T cell receptor beta chain sequence. The antigen remains undetermined. V was shortened by 7 bases and J by 11 bases, with 14 bases between the two germline ends. This CDR3 is 11 amino acids long. Germline CDR1 reads MNHNY; CDR2 reads SVGAGI (reference sequence). Assay used: immunoSEQ multiplex PCR; TCRdb lists only in-frame clones, some missing. The sample has 30,000 to 35,000 clones, 90% seen once; the top ten hold more than 20%. This sample is drawn from a study of OX40 agonist ivuxolimab in advanced cancers. Study background: Hepatocellular carcinoma, melanoma, renal cell or head and neck cancer occurred in dose-escalation patients. Study outcomes and limitations: The average count of expanded clones was higher among CD8+ T cells than among CD4+. At 0.1 to 3.0 mg/kg and by week 6, clonal expansion occurred in CD4+ and CD8+ blood T cells.

A history of autoimmune disease or systemic immunosuppression excluded patients. This clonotype originated in an adult with an advanced solid tumor such as melanoma, head and neck, liver or kidney cancer. The chain combines TRBV6-6 with TRBJ1-1; weak D call: TRBD1 (5 bases). This sample comprised CD4+ or CD8+ T cells sorted from blood, obtained in a trial of the OX40 agonist ivuxolimab. The CDR3 sequence is CASNRGDSAFF. The DNA of the CDR3 is TGTGCCAGCAATCGGGGGGATAGTGCTTTCTTT.